This entry features one T cell receptor (beta chain) sequence. This sample was included in a study of blood T cell repertoires in COVID-19. The table came from immunoSEQ multiplex PCR; TCRdb's copy has only in-frame clones and leaves some out. The sample has some 180,000 clones, roughly nine tenths seen once. Deletions cut 8 bases from V and 5 bases from J, with 9 bases between. CDR1 is SEHNR and CDR2 is FQNEAQ in the germline V gene (reference sequence). The CDR3 has 11 amino acids. This clonotype was obtained from a woman in her 40s in a cohort exposed to, infected with or recovered from COVID-19 (not recorded which). This sequence joins TRBV7-9 and TRBJ1-1; weak D call: TRBD1 (5 bases). Sequenced: PBMCs or T cells enriched from blood (not recorded which). CDR3 residues: CASGQGTEAFF. CDR3 bases: TGTGCCAGCGGCCAGGGAACTGAAGCTTTCTTT. The full variable domain, completed using reference TRBV7-9 and TRBJ1-1, is DTGVSQNPRHKITKRGQNVTFRCDPISEHNRLYWYRQTLGQGPEFLTYFQNEAQLEKSRLLSDRFSAERPKGSFSTLEIQRTEQGDSAMYLCASGQGTEAFFGQGTRLTVV.